In its sample, the clone carrying this T cell receptor beta chain ranks as medium-sized. These data come from a study of T cells in localized non-small cell lung cancer. Generated by immunoSEQ multiplex PCR, the TCRdb table keeps only in-frame clones and is missing some. This table holds some 1,200 clones, 20% to 30% found once. Per germline, CDR1 SGHNT and CDR2 YENEEA. This CDR3 is 15 amino acids long. The junction had 9 bases not matched to a gene; V was cut back by 3 bases and J by 5 bases. The starting material was lung tumor tissue, obtained before any cancer treatment. The chain has TRBV11-3 and TRBJ2-7; 8 nucleotides agree with TRBD2. The TCR comes from a male donor aged 60 or older with stage III squamous cell lung carcinoma. CDR3 bases: TGTGCCAGCAGCTTTAGCGGGACTTTGTCTCACGAGCAGTACTTC. Its protein is CASSFSGTLSHEQYF.